The next 26 T cell receptor beta chains were all read from a single sample in a study of T cells in tuberculosis. Sequencing was performed with immunoSEQ multiplex PCR; in TCRdb, only in-frame clones are kept and a portion is missing. The table has nearly 60,000 clones, approximately 91% seen once. Cells were sorted from thawed PBMC rested overnight and stained with GMM-loaded CD1B tetramer, viability dye and anti-CD3. The lipid loaded on the CD1B tetramers was C32 glucose monomycolate from Rhodococcus equi. The sequencing sample was made of CD1b-GMM tetramer-negative cells sorted from PBMCs. The receptor source for this set is an adult woman with latent tuberculosis.

The chain combines TRBV28 with TRBJ2-1; 10 bases agree with TRBD2. Trimming cost V 5 bases and J 6 bases; bases outside gene matches: 10. The germline gives CDR1 MDHEN, CDR2 SYDVKM. The CDR3 totals 16 residues. CDR3 sequence (DNA): TGTGCCAGCAGTCGAGCACTAGCGGGATGGGGCAATGAGCAGTTCTTC. It is translated as CASSRALAGWGNEQFF.

V usage is TRBV29-1 and J usage is TRBJ1-2, with 10 bases aligning to TRBD1. Unmatched junction bases numbered 12, after V lost 6 bases and J lost 8 bases. Germline CDR1 SQVTM, CDR2 ANQGSEA. This CDR3 comprises 14 residues. The CDR3, as DNA: TGCAGCGTAGCGGGACAGGGGACTATGTACGGCTACACCTTC. Translating gives CSVAGQGTMYGYTF.

J is TRBJ2-5 and V is TRBV6-6, with 10 nucleotides matching TRBD2. This CDR3 is built from 15 residues. Trimming at V came to 6 bases and at J to 2 bases, leaving 6 bases not matched to a gene. Germline lookup yields CDR1 MNHNY and CDR2 SVGAGI (reference sequence). DNA of the CDR3: TGTGCCAGCAGCCAACCGGGACTAGCGCAAGAGACCCAGTACTTC. Its protein is CASSQPGLAQETQYF.

The chain combines TRBV30 with TRBJ1-4, with a possible D match to TRBD1 (6 bases). The CDR3 totals 14 residues. Trimming took off 0 bases at V and 5 bases at J, with 10 bases between the two ends. Germline lookup yields CDR1 GTSNPN and CDR2 SVGIG (reference sequence). DNA of the CDR3: TGTGCCTGGAGTGTATTGGGGGCGAATGAAAAACTGTTTTTT. It translates to CAWSVLGANEKLFF.

This clone was seen once. This chain joins TRBV4-3 and TRBJ1-6; no clear D gene. V was trimmed by 1 base and J by 5 bases, leaving 9 bases between them. This CDR3 spans 15 amino acids. Germline V gives CDR1 LGHNA, CDR2 YSLEER. CDR3 sequence: CASSQGGRDNSPLHF. The CDR3 bases are TGCGCCAGCAGCCAAGGAGGCAGAGATAATTCACCCCTCCACTTT.

J is TRBJ2-2 and V is TRBV6-1; 8 bases align to TRBD1. Germline V gives CDR1 MNHNS, CDR2 SASEGT. The J segment lost 3 bases and the V segment lost 10 bases, leaving 7 bases of the junction unmatched. The CDR3 is 14 amino acids. CDR3 sequence: CATQGARDTGELFF. In DNA, the CDR3 is TGTGCCACCCAGGGGGCTCGGGACACCGGGGAGCTGTTTTTT.

This chain connects TRBV7-9 to TRBJ2-5; the D gene is possibly TRBD2 (6 bases). This CDR3 contains 16 residues. Trimming took 2 bases from V and 2 from J, leaving 15 bases between them. From germline, CDR1 is SEHNR and CDR2 FQNEAQ (reference sequence). Here the CDR3 reads CASSLSSGTFQETQYF. CDR3 sequence (DNA): TGTGCCAGCAGCTTATCGTCCGGGACTTTTCAAGAGACCCAGTACTTC. The variable domain in full, with the rest retrieved from reference TRBV7-9 and TRBJ2-5, is DTGVSQNPRHKITKRGQNVTFRCDPISEHNRLYWYRQTLGQGPEFLTYFQNEAQLEKSRLLSDRFSAERPKGSFSTLEIQRTEQGDSAMYLCASSLSSGTFQETQYFGPGTRLLVL.

V and J are TRBV7-2 and TRBJ2-3, with D uncertain. Trimming stripped 6 bases from V and 1 base from J, with 8 bases between. The CDR3 runs to 13 residues. Per germline, CDR1 SGHTA and CDR2 FQGNSA. The CDR3 bases are TGTGCCAGCAGTTTTGAGGGCACAGATACGCAGTATTTT. Encoded protein: CASSFEGTDTQYF.

The V gene is TRBV11-3, the J gene TRBJ2-1, with TRBD1 matching 9 bases. The V and J ends lost 5 bases and 7 bases, in that order; junction bases with no gene match: 9. The length of the CDR3 is 15 residues. CDR1 and CDR2 (germline): SGHNT, YENEEA. This chain's CDR3 is CASSLTGTGLNEQFF. CDR3 DNA: TGTGCCAGCAGCCTCACCGGGACAGGGTTGAATGAGCAGTTCTTC.

The chain combines TRBV9 with TRBJ2-3; 11 positions match TRBD2. The germline gives CDR1 SGDLS, CDR2 YYNGEE. This CDR3 region has 16 residues. The trim removed 4 bases at V and 4 bases at J, leaving 8 bases unmatched. DNA of the CDR3: TGTGCCAGCAGCTGGGATAGCGGGGGGGAGCCAGATACGCAGTATTTT. This sequence encodes CASSWDSGGEPDTQYF.

The genes are TRBV19 and TRBJ1-4, with 8 nucleotides matching TRBD1. The ends lost 9 bases at V and 0 bases at J; junction bases unmatched: 3. CDR1 is LNHDA and CDR2 is SQIVND in the germline V gene (reference sequence). CDR3 length: 14 amino acids. This CDR3 is CASSGGTTNEKLFF. As DNA, the CDR3 is TGTGCCAGCTCAGGGGGCACAACTAATGAAAAACTGTTTTTT. Using reference TRBV19 and TRBJ1-4 for the parts outside the CDR3, the full variable domain is DGGITQSPKYLFRKEGQNVTLSCEQNLNHDAMYWYRQDPGQGLRLIYYSQIVNDFQKGDIAEGYSVSREKKESFPLTVTSAQKNPTAFYLCASSGGTTNEKLFFGSGTQLSVL.

The chain carries TRBV25-1 and TRBJ2-1, with a possible D match to TRBD2 (5 bases). The CDR3 is made up of 14 amino acids. Per germline, CDR1 MGHDK and CDR2 SYGVNS. The V gene lost 4 bases and the J gene lost 9 bases, with 16 bases spanning the gap. CDR3 sequence: CASSGEGDLIEQFF. For the CDR3, the DNA is TGTGCCAGCAGTGGAGAGGGAGACTTGATTGAGCAGTTCTTC.

This chain joins TRBV7-3 and TRBJ2-2, with D maybe TRBD2 (5 bases). The CDR3 is made up of 14 amino acids. The germline V gene encodes CDR1 SGHTA and CDR2 FQGTGA. V lost 2 bases and J 3 bases, leaving 7 bases between the germline ends. The CDR3 bases are TGTGCCAGCAGCTTAGGAGGCCACACCGGGGAGCTGTTTTTT. Its translation is CASSLGGHTGELFF.

This clone was counted only a few times. The rearrangement links TRBV21-1 to TRBJ2-7; whether TRBD1, the table's D call, matches the DNA was not checked. TRBV21-1 is termed a pseudogene. This CDR3 has 18 residues. Here the CDR3 DNA reads TGTGCCAGCAGCCTTAGAGTCCACAGGGAAAGCTTTTCCTACGAGCAGTACTTC. Translated, it gives CASSLRVHRESFSYEQYF.

The chain is built from TRBV30 and TRBJ1-2, with D possibly being TRBD1 (5 bases). This CDR3 region has 14 residues. Germline V gene data show CDR1 as GTSNPN and CDR2 as SVGIG (reference sequence). V was cut by 1 base and J by 4 bases, with 13 bases left in between. The CDR3 loop is CAWSGGGRGYGYTF. The CDR3 DNA is TGTGCCTGGAGTGGGGGGGGAAGGGGCTATGGCTACACCTTC.

This chain uses TRBV9 with TRBJ2-7; 8 bases are shared with TRBD2. After removal of 0 bases from V and 2 bases from J, the junction contained 1 base not matched to a gene. The germline V gene encodes CDR1 SGDLS and CDR2 YYNGEE. CDR3 length equals 14 residues. The CDR3 is CASSVDGGAYEQYF. CDR3 nucleotide sequence: TGTGCCAGCAGCGTAGACGGGGGGGCCTACGAGCAGTACTTC.

The rearrangement joins TRBV7-2 to TRBJ1-2; D is uncertain. There are 15 residues in the CDR3. Germline values: CDR1 SGHTA, CDR2 FQGNSA. Between the trimmed V and J ends, which lost 0 bases and 2 bases, there was a span of 10 bases. CDR3 region: CASSLAIVRNYGYTF. Written as DNA, the CDR3 is TGTGCCAGCAGCTTAGCTATCGTCAGAAACTATGGCTACACCTTC.

The chain recombines TRBV9 with TRBJ2-3, with D tentatively TRBD1 (5 bases). Germline CDR1 is SGDLS and CDR2 is YYNGEE. The CDR3 extends over 15 amino acids. The V gene lost 0 bases and the J gene lost 2 bases, with 10 bases spanning the gap. The CDR3 here is CASSVGQIHTDTQYF. The DNA for the CDR3 is TGTGCCAGCAGCGTAGGACAGATACACACAGATACGCAGTATTTT.

The chain links TRBV30 to TRBJ2-3; no clear D. CDR3 size: 12 residues. V was cut by 2 bases and J by 1 base, with 4 bases left in between. The germline V gene has CDR1 GTSNPN and CDR2 SVGIG (reference sequence). The CDR3 DNA reads TGTGCCTGGAGTCCCGGCACAGATACGCAGTATTTT. It specifies CAWSPGTDTQYF.

The rearrangement links TRBV7-8 to TRBJ1-2, with D possibly being TRBD1 (5 bases). The germline V gene has CDR1 SGHVS and CDR2 FQNEAQ. The ends were cut back, 3 bases at V and 7 bases at J, with 18 bases in the middle. The CDR3 extends over 15 amino acids. The DNA for the CDR3 is TGTGCCAGCAGCTTCTCTCGGGCAGGGTCAGTTGGCTACACCTTC. It codes for CASSFSRAGSVGYTF.

This clone was seen once. The V gene is TRBV28, the J gene TRBJ1-2, with TRBD1 as a possible D gene (5 bases). This CDR3 is 14 amino acids long. V was trimmed by 3 bases and J by 4 bases, leaving 12 bases between them. Germline loops: CDR1 MDHEN, CDR2 SYDVKM. The CDR3 nucleotides are TGTGCCAGCAGTTTTGGCAGGGTAGGCTATGGCTACACCTTC. Protein sequence: CASSFGRVGYGYTF.

The gene calls are TRBV19 and TRBJ1-6; 9 bases align to TRBD1. After removal of 7 bases from V and 7 bases from J, the junction contained 2 bases not matched to a gene. This CDR3 is built from 13 residues. Per germline, CDR1 LNHDA and CDR2 SQIVND (reference sequence). Here the CDR3 reads CASKDRGNSPLHF. The CDR3 DNA sequence: TGTGCCAGTAAGGACAGGGGCAATTCACCCCTCCACTTT.

V gene TRBV27 combines with J gene TRBJ1-2; D not certain. Germline V CDR1 and CDR2: MNHEY, SMNVEV (reference sequence). The CDR3 length is 13 residues. V dropped 3 bases and J dropped 0 bases, with 5 bases sitting between them. The chain's CDR3 is CASSFRANYGYTF. CDR3 coding DNA: TGTGCCAGCAGTTTCCGGGCTAACTATGGCTACACCTTC.

This chain uses TRBV7-9 with TRBJ1-2, with a tentative D call TRBD1 (6 bases). Trimming removed 4 bases from V and 3 bases from J, with 9 bases in between. The germline CDR1 and CDR2 sequences are SEHNR and FQNEAQ (reference sequence). The CDR3 is 13 amino acids. The CDR3 DNA sequence: TGTGCCAGCAGCTCGAGGACAGACTATGGCTACACCTTC. Translation: CASSSRTDYGYTF. The complete variable domain, with remaining parts taken from reference TRBV7-9 and TRBJ1-2, reads DTGVSQNPRHKITKRGQNVTFRCDPISEHNRLYWYRQTLGQGPEFLTYFQNEAQLEKSRLLSDRFSAERPKGSFSTLEIQRTEQGDSAMYLCASSSRTDYGYTFGSGTRLTVV.

The rearrangement links TRBV27 to TRBJ1-6; perhaps TRBD1 as D (5 bases). The length of the CDR3 is 18 residues. Germline-derived CDR1 and CDR2 are MNHEY and SMNVEV (reference sequence). With 2 bases removed from V and 8 bases from J, the gap between germline ends came to 22 bases. Here the CDR3 DNA reads TGTGCCAGCAGTTTAAGGCCTTACCGGCAGGGAACCGATTCACCCCTCCACTTT. It specifies CASSLRPYRQGTDSPLHF.

The V call is TRBV6-6, the J call TRBJ2-3; 7 positions match TRBD2. V lost 6 bases, J lost 4 bases, and 13 bases stayed unmatched. Germline assignment: CDR1 MNHNY and CDR2 SVGAGI (reference sequence). This CDR3 is built from 16 residues. The CDR3 is CASSRPASGVADTQYF. The CDR3 DNA follows: TGTGCCAGCAGCCGCCCCGCCAGCGGGGTCGCAGATACGCAGTATTTT.